These 28 T cell receptor beta chains were sequenced from one sample in a study of radiotherapy plus CTLA-4 blockade in lung cancer. Profiling relied on immunoSEQ multiplex PCR, and the TCRdb table lists in-frame clones only, not all of them. The sample lists roughly 30,000 clones; more than 80% were seen once. The sequencing used peripheral blood, collected from a patient treated with radiotherapy plus ipilimumab. Receptors were obtained from a human donor with non-small cell lung cancer that progressed on radiotherapy plus ipilimumab.

J is TRBJ2-2 and V is TRBV10-1; TRBD1 matches at 10 bases. The CDR3 spans 14 residues. Germline loops: CDR1 WNHNN, CDR2 SYGVQD (reference sequence). Trimming cost V 9 bases and J 3 bases; bases outside gene matches: 4. CDR3: CASPGTGDTGELFF. The CDR3 DNA sequence: TGCGCCAGTCCGGGGACAGGGGACACCGGGGAGCTGTTTTTT.

The rearrangement links TRBV4-3 to TRBJ2-2; perhaps TRBD2 as D (5 bases). V lost 1 base, J lost 6 bases, and 12 bases lay in between. This CDR3 contains 15 residues. CDR1 and CDR2 from the germline V gene are LGHNA and YSLEER. The CDR3 nucleotides are TGCGCCAGCAGCCAAGGAGGGTCCTTATCCGGGGAGCTGTTTTTT. As protein: CASSQGGSLSGELFF.

This chain joins TRBV29-1 and TRBJ1-2; D is possibly TRBD1 (6 bases). CDR1 and CDR2 (germline): SQVTM, ANQGSEA. V lost 5 bases and J 4 bases, leaving 8 bases between the germline ends. This CDR3 comprises 11 residues. The chain's CDR3 is CSVRTAYGYTF. For the CDR3, the DNA is TGCAGCGTTAGGACAGCCTATGGCTACACCTTC.

V and J are TRBV2 and TRBJ1-2, with TRBD1 matching over 7 bases. This CDR3 is built from 14 residues. J was trimmed by 0 bases and V by 6 bases; bases with no gene match: 4. Germline loops: CDR1 SNHLY, CDR2 FYNNEI. CDR3 sequence reads: CASRTGMSNYGYTF. In nucleotides, the CDR3 is TGTGCCAGCAGGACAGGGATGTCTAACTATGGCTACACCTTC. Variable domain in full (rest from reference TRBV2 and TRBJ1-2): EPEVTQTPSHQVTQMGQEVILRCVPISNHLYFYWYRQILGQKVEFLVSFYNNEISEKSEIFDDQFSVERPDGSNFTLKIRSTKLEDSAMYFCASRTGMSNYGYTFGSGTRLTVV.

The chain is built from TRBV5-1 and TRBJ2-2, with D tentatively TRBD2 (6 bases). Trimming shortened V by 6 bases and J by 7 bases, and 13 bases separated the two germline ends. The CDR3 has 13 amino acids. Germline CDR1 reads SGHRS; CDR2 reads YFSETQ. Here the CDR3 DNA reads TGCGCCAGCACTACCGGGACTGTCGGGGAGCTGTTTTTT. It is translated as CASTTGTVGELFF.

This sequence joins TRBV5-1 and TRBJ2-1; TRBD1 is a possible D gene (7 bases). CDR3 length equals 16 residues. The V end was cut by 3 bases, the J end by 4 bases, with 17 bases between. The germline CDR1 and CDR2 sequences are SGHRS and YFSETQ. CDR3 region: CASSYAEGAGYNEQFF. The CDR3 nucleotides are TGCGCCAGCAGCTACGCAGAGGGGGCGGGGTACAATGAGCAGTTCTTC.

This chain links TRBV7-3 with TRBJ2-5, with D possibly being TRBD2 (6 bases). This CDR3 is 16 amino acids long. CDR1 SGHTA and CDR2 FQGTGA come from the germline V gene. The V and J ends lost 6 bases and 4 bases respectively, with 21 bases between them. CDR3 bases: TGTGCCAGCAGGAGGATCTTCGAGCGGGCGGGAGAGACCCAGTACTTC. Protein sequence: CASRRIFERAGETQYF.

This clone was seen only a few times. This chain connects TRBV13 to TRBJ2-3; TRBD1 matches 8 bases. The CDR3 is 16 amino acids. Germline CDR1 reads PRHDT; CDR2 reads FYEKMQ (reference sequence). With V trimmed by 1 base and J by 4 bases, 7 bases remained unmatched. The CDR3 loop is CASSLDPGGVPDTQYF. CDR3 DNA sequence: TGTGCCAGCAGCTTAGATCCAGGGGGCGTCCCAGATACGCAGTATTTT. Full variable domain (outside the CDR3, taken from reference TRBV13 and TRBJ2-3): AAGVIQSPRHLIKEKRETATLKCYPIPRHDTVYWYQQGPGQDPQFLISFYEKMQSDKGSIPDRFSAQQFSDYHSELNMSSLELGDSALYFCASSLDPGGVPDTQYFGPGTRLTVL.

The chain uses TRBV27 and TRBJ2-7; D is ambiguous. The CDR3 loop spans 16 amino acids. Germline V lookup: CDR1 MNHEY, CDR2 SMNVEV (reference sequence). V was pared by 5 bases and J by 2 bases, with 19 bases between. The CDR3 spells CASSPIARSAAYEQYF. Written as DNA, the CDR3 is TGTGCCAGCAGTCCGATAGCCCGATCAGCTGCCTACGAGCAGTACTTC.

The chain employs TRBV27 and TRBJ2-1; 10 positions match TRBD2. CDR3 length equals 16 residues. Germline assignment: CDR1 MNHEY and CDR2 SMNVEV (reference sequence). The trim removed 5 bases at V and 8 bases at J, leaving 12 bases unmatched. CDR3 sequence (DNA): TGTGCCAGCAGTCCTAAGTGGCTAGCGGGGGTCTATGAGCAGTTCTTC. Translating it yields CASSPKWLAGVYEQFF.

J is TRBJ2-3 and V is TRBV5-1; D might be TRBD1 (6 bases). The CDR3 has 16 amino acids. Germline V CDR1 and CDR2: SGHRS, YFSETQ. Trimming stripped 0 bases from V and 4 bases from J, with 15 bases between. The CDR3 loop is CASSLEAGDPPDTQYF. For the CDR3, the DNA is TGCGCCAGCAGCTTGGAGGCAGGGGACCCGCCAGATACGCAGTATTTT.

The chain couples TRBV27 to TRBJ2-2; D not resolved. V dropped 4 bases and J dropped 3 bases, with 12 bases sitting between them. The CDR3 contains 15 residues. Germline V CDR1 and CDR2: MNHEY, SMNVEV (reference sequence). CDR3: CASSYDNAHTGELFF. The CDR3 DNA reads TGTGCCAGCAGTTACGACAACGCCCACACCGGGGAGCTGTTTTTT.

The chain recombines TRBV12-5 with TRBJ2-3; the match to TRBD1 covers 9 bases. CDR1 is LGHNT and CDR2 is FRNRAP in the germline V gene. There are 15 residues in the CDR3. The V segment lost 5 bases and the J segment 4 bases; nucleotides outside the gene matches: 7. The CDR3 sequence: CASGPGQGISDTQYF. CDR3 sequence (DNA): TGTGCTAGTGGTCCGGGACAGGGTATCTCAGATACGCAGTATTTT.

The genes are TRBV18 and TRBJ2-3, with TRBD2 matching over 9 bases. In germline, CDR1 is KGHSH, CDR2 LQKENI. CDR3 length: 15 residues. The trim removed 2 bases at V and 4 bases at J, leaving 4 bases unmatched. The CDR3 region is CASSPASGVADTQYF. CDR3 bases: TGTGCCAGCTCACCAGCTAGCGGGGTAGCAGATACGCAGTATTTT.

This rearrangement joins TRBV5-8 to TRBJ2-1; 11 bases map to TRBD1. CDR3 length equals 19 residues. V lost 0 bases and J lost 8; bases outside the gene matches: 16. The germline CDR1 and CDR2 sequences are SGHTS and YDEGEE. The DNA of the CDR3 is TGTGCCAGCAGCTTGGTAGGACAGGGGGCGAGGGGACTCGTGGATGAGCAGTTCTTC. It is translated as CASSLVGQGARGLVDEQFF.

This clone was counted between two and nine times. The chain combines TRBV10-3 with TRBJ2-1; 15 bases align to TRBD2. Germline V gene lookup returns CDR1 ENHRY and CDR2 SYGVKD. The CDR3 has 15 residues. V shed 10 bases and J 8 bases; nucleotides not matched to a gene: 9. The CDR3 DNA reads TGTGCCAGCCAGAAAGGACTAGCGGGGGGGGATGAGCAGTTCTTC. Protein: CASQKGLAGGDEQFF.

The chain has TRBV13 and TRBJ1-1; tentative D call: TRBD1 (5 bases). The CDR3 totals 14 residues. The germline gives CDR1 PRHDT, CDR2 FYEKMQ (reference sequence). V gave up 4 bases and J gave up 3 bases, with 12 bases separating them. In DNA, the CDR3 is TGTGCCAGCAGCTCCCGTCGGGGGGACACTGAAGCTTTCTTT. Residues: CASSSRRGDTEAFF.

This clone was seen a handful of times. The J gene is TRBJ1-5, the V gene TRBV6-5, with D unresolved. V was pared by 5 bases and J by 8 bases, with 13 bases between. The CDR3 loop spans 13 amino acids. CDR1 and CDR2 from the germline V gene are MNHEY and SVGAGI. CDR3: CASSQDYREPQHF. The CDR3 DNA sequence: TGTGCCAGCAGTCAGGACTATCGGGAGCCCCAGCATTTT.

The J gene is TRBJ2-1, the V gene TRBV9, with 10 bases matching TRBD2. The V segment lost 0 bases and the J segment 4 bases; nucleotides outside the gene matches: 1. This CDR3 spans 15 amino acids. In germline, CDR1 is SGDLS, CDR2 YYNGEE. The CDR3 DNA reads as TGTGCCAGCAGCGTAGCTAGCGGGGGTTACAATGAGCAGTTCTTC. Residues: CASSVASGGYNEQFF.

The gene calls are TRBV7-2 and TRBJ2-3; TRBD2 matches 9 bases. The CDR3 extends over 16 amino acids. Per germline, CDR1 SGHTA and CDR2 FQGNSA. V dropped 3 bases and J dropped 0; count of bases not matched to a gene: 4. DNA for the CDR3: TGTGCCAGCAGCTTCGGACTAGCGAAAAGCACAGATACGCAGTATTTT. Its translation: CASSFGLAKSTDTQYF.

This chain joins TRBV18 and TRBJ1-2; tentative D call: TRBD1 (5 bases). The CDR3 contains 12 residues. The germline V gene encodes CDR1 KGHSH and CDR2 LQKENI. V gave up 2 bases and J gave up 8 bases, with 9 bases separating them. CDR3 loop: CASSPGAEGYTF. The CDR3, as DNA: TGTGCCAGCTCACCAGGGGCGGAAGGCTACACCTTC.

This chain uses TRBV7-9 with TRBJ1-6, with 8 nucleotides matching TRBD1. The CDR3 extends over 15 amino acids. After removal of 5 bases from V and 8 bases from J, the junction contained 8 bases not matched to a gene. Germline loops: CDR1 SEHNR, CDR2 FQNEAQ (reference sequence). The CDR3 loop is CASSPLDRVDSPLHF. DNA for the CDR3: TGTGCCAGCAGCCCGCTGGACAGGGTCGATTCACCCCTCCACTTT.

The chain carries TRBV4-1 and TRBJ1-1; D is perhaps TRBD1 (6 bases). Trimming pared 2 bases from V and 0 bases from J, leaving 10 bases between. The CDR3 is 15 residues long. Germline CDR1 reads MGHRA; CDR2 reads YSYEKL. The CDR3 bases are TGCGCCAGCAGCCAATCCGCAGGGGTGAACACTGAAGCTTTCTTT. Translating it yields CASSQSAGVNTEAFF.

The chain has TRBV10-1 and TRBJ2-7, with a weak D call TRBD1 (5 bases). V was trimmed by 2 bases and J by 4 bases, leaving 9 bases between them. Germline values: CDR1 WNHNN, CDR2 SYGVQD (reference sequence). The CDR3 contains 13 residues. The CDR3 here is CASSEGRDYEQYF. CDR3 in DNA: TGCGCCAGCAGTGAGGGCAGGGATTACGAGCAGTACTTC.

V and J are TRBV5-1 and TRBJ1-1, with a weak D call TRBD1 (5 bases). The CDR3 length is 14 residues. CDR1 and CDR2 from the germline V gene are SGHRS and YFSETQ. The ends were cut back, 4 bases at V and 1 base at J, with 11 bases in the middle. The CDR3 DNA follows: TGCGCCAGCAGCGGAACAGGTCCGAACACTGAAGCTTTCTTT. Translated, it gives CASSGTGPNTEAFF.

The V gene is TRBV6-1, the J gene TRBJ1-5, with 7 positions matching TRBD1. CDR3 length equals 15 residues. Trimming took 3 bases from V and 2 from J; bases not matched to a gene: 4. CDR1 and CDR2 from the germline V gene are MNHNS and SASEGT. The CDR3 sequence is CASSDLGGGNQPQHF. The CDR3 coding sequence is TGTGCCAGCAGTGACTTAGGGGGCGGCAATCAGCCCCAGCATTTT.

This clone was seen only a few times. Sequence at one end of the junction differs from germline and may be a read error. V gene TRBV6-5 combines with J gene TRBJ2-7; possibly TRBD1 for D (5 bases). This CDR3 comprises 10 residues. Germline CDR1 reads MNHEY; CDR2 reads SVGAGI. CDR3 nucleotide sequence: TGTGCCAGCAGTGGCCAGGGTCTGAGCTTC. Its translation is CASSGQGLSF.

The sample holds one count of this clone. The CDR3 spells CASSSPSSGGPRGTGELFF. The DNA for the CDR3 is TGTGCCAGCAGCTCTCCCTCTAGCGGGGGGCCTCGGGGCACCGGGGAGCTGTTTTTT. This chain links TRBV7-3 with TRBJ2-2; 11 bases are shared with TRBD2. Per the germline V gene, CDR1 is SGHTA and CDR2 is FQGTGA. The CDR3 has 19 amino acids. V was clipped by 4 bases and J by 4 bases; unmatched bases: 14. Full variable domain (missing parts from reference TRBV7-3 and TRBJ2-2): GAGVSQTPSNKVTEKGKYVELRCDPISGHTALYWYRQSLGQGPEFLIYFQGTGAADDSGLPNDRFFAVRPEGSVSTLKIQRTERGDSAVYLCASSSPSSGGPRGTGELFFGEGSRLTVL.